The rows below give T cell receptor beta chains drawn from one sample of a study of T cells in Graves' hyperthyroidism and ophthalmopathy. TCRdb itself ran the multiplex PCR reads through MiXCR, one entry per CDR3 protein. Of roughly 500,000 distinct CDR3 sequences listed, 35% to 50% are singletons. The sequenced sample was peripheral blood or thyroid tissue (not recorded which). These receptor sequences come from an adult woman with Graves' disease, either hyperthyroidism or ophthalmopathy (not recorded which). Each CDR3 is given with its conserved first and last residue. Fields, in order: V gene, clone size, J gene, CDR3 protein. The size field is filled for only some rows; it gives once, few, many or a size class.

TRBV7-9	NA	TRBJ1-2	CASSFTGDTTYGYTF
TRBV5-6	once	TRBJ1-6	CASSPDRGLSSPLHF
TRBV9	many	TRBJ1-6	CASSVDAGDNSPLHF
TRBV10-3	NA	TRBJ1-1	CAISAQGIEGEAFF
TRBV10-3	many	TRBJ1-5	CAISAYPGTGHSNQPQHF
TRBV10-2	NA	TRBJ1-1	CASSELQQAFF
TRBV10-3	NA	TRBJ2-5	CAISEGLAGQETQYF
TRBV7-2	many	TRBJ1-5	CASSLVTGGSQPQHF
TRBV7-9	NA	TRBJ1-1	CASSPDREGSEAFF
TRBV5-6	NA	TRBJ2-6	CASSTGTGMFGANVLTF
TRBV2	NA	TRBJ2-7	CASTSSGRSYEQYF
TRBV10-3	NA	NA	CAISLTGTSGRDDEQYF
TRBV19	many	TRBJ1-4	CASKRTSNEKLFF
TRBV10-3	NA	TRBJ1-1	CAISESEAEAFF
TRBV9	NA	TRBJ1-1	CASSSRGLGTEAFF
TRBV6-5	NA	TRBJ1-1	CASSLGQGRNTEAFF
TRBV12-3/TRBV12-4	once	TRBJ2-7	CASRLGGTYEQYF
TRBV7-2	many	TRBJ2-7	CASSLAASESYEQYF
TRBV9	many	TRBJ2-7	CASSVSELDYEQYF
TRBV12-3/TRBV12-4	NA	TRBJ2-6	CASRTTGKSGANVLTF
TRBV25-1	NA	TRBJ1-2	CACSARGQANYGYTF
TRBV24-1	NA	TRBJ2-7	CATSDLRAGSHEQYF